This T cell receptor beta chain originates from a study of blood T cells in healthy people across ages. Findings and limits, study-wide: Compared with aged donors, long-lived donors showed fewer expanded clones, suggesting selection. Strongly correlated with naive T cell percentage was TCR beta diversity. As age increased, TCR beta diversity per million T cells fell in a roughly linear fashion.

A sample-barcoded 5' primer and a J-beta primer mix were used in a second PCR of about 7 to 12 cycles. A 12-random-nucleotide template-switch adaptor tagged each cDNA molecule. From the 5' RACE reads, TCRdb called clonotypes with MiXCR, one entry per CDR3 protein. The data hold over 950,000 distinct CDR3 sequences, with more than 30% observed a single time. This CDR3 comprises 17 residues. Germline CDR1 is MNHEY and CDR2 is SVGAGI. V was pared by 2 bases and J by 3 bases, with 20 bases between. About this clonotype itself: Its antigen is currently unknown.

V usage is TRBV6-5 and J usage is TRBJ2-7; D is perhaps TRBD1 (6 bases). The specimen sequenced was blood. The sequence came from a man between 18 and 29 years old in good health. CDR3 region: CASSYGIGTGTNYEQYF. The CDR3 DNA sequence: TGTGCCAGCAGTTACGGGATTGGAACCGGGACAAACTACGAGCAGTACTTC.